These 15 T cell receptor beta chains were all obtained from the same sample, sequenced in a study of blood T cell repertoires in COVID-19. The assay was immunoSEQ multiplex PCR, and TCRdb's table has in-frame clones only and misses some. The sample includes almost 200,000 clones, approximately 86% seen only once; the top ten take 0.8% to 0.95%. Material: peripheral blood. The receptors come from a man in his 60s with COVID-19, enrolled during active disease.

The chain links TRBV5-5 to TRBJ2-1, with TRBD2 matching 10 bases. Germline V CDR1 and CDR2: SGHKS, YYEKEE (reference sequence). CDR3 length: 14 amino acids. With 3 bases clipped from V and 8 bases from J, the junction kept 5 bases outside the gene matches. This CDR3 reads CASSWGLAMYEQFF. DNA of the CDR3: TGTGCCAGCAGCTGGGGACTAGCGATGTATGAGCAGTTCTTC.

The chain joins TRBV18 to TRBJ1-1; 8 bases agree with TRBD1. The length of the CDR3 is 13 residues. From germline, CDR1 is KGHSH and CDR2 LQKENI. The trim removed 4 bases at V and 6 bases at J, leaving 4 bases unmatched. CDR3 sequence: CASSQRTGSEAFF. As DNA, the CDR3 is TGTGCCAGCTCACAACGGACAGGGTCTGAAGCTTTCTTT.

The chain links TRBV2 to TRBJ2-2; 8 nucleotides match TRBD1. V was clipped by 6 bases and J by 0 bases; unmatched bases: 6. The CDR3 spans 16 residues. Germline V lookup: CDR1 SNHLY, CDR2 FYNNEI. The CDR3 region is CASSDVQGANTGELFF. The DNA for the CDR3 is TGTGCCAGCAGCGACGTACAGGGGGCGAACACCGGGGAGCTGTTTTTT. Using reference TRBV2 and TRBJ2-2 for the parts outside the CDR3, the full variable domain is EPEVTQTPSHQVTQMGQEVILRCVPISNHLYFYWYRQILGQKVEFLVSFYNNEISEKSEIFDDQFSVERPDGSNFTLKIRSTKLEDSAMYFCASSDVQGANTGELFFGEGSRLTVL.

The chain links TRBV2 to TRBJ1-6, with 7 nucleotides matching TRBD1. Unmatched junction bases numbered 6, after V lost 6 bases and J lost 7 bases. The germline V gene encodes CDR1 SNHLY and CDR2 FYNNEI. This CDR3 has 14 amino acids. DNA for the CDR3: TGTGCCAGCAGGGAGACAGGGAGGAATTCACCCCTCCACTTT. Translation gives CASRETGRNSPLHF.

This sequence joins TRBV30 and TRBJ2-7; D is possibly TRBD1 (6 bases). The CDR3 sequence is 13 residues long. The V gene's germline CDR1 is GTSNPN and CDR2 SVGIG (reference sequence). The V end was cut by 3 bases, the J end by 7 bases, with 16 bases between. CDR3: CAWRKTGPKEQYF. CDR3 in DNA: TGTGCCTGGAGGAAAACAGGGCCTAAGGAGCAGTACTTC.

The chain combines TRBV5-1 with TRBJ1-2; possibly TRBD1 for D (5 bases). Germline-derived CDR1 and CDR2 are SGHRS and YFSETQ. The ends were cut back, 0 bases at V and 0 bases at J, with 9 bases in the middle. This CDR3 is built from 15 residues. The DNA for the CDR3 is TGCGCCAGCAGCTTGGGGACATCCTCTAACTATGGCTACACCTTC. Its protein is CASSLGTSSNYGYTF.

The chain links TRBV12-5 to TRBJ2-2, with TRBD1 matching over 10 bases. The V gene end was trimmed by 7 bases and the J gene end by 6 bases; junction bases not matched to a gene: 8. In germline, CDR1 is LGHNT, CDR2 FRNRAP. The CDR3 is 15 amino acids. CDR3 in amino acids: CASAFSTGGSGELFF. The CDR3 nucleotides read TGTGCTAGTGCCTTTTCGACAGGGGGCTCCGGGGAGCTGTTTTTT. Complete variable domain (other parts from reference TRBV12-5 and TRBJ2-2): DARVTQTPRHKVTEMGQEVTMRCQPILGHNTVFWYRQTMMQGLELLAYFRNRAPLDDSGMPKDRFSAEMPDATLATLKIQPSEPRDSAVYFCASAFSTGGSGELFFGEGSRLTVL.

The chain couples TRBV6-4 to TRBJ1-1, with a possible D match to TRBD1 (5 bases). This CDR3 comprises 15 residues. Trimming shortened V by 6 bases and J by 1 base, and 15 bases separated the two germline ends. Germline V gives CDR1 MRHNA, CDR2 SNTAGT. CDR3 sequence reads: CASRPSGVTNTEAFF. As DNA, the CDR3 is TGTGCCAGCAGGCCCTCGGGGGTTACGAACACTGAAGCTTTCTTT.

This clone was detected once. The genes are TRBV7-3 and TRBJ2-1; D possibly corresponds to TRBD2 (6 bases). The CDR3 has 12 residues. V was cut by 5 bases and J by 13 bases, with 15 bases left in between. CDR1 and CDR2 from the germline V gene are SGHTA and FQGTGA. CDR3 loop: CASSAPGGRQFF. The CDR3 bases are TGTGCCAGCAGCGCCCCCGGGGGACGTCAGTTCTTC.

The CDR3 bases are TGTGCCAGCTCACAGTCGAGGAGGCCGAGCTCCTACGAGCAGTACTTC. This encodes CASSQSRRPSSYEQYF. V is TRBV18 and J is TRBJ2-7, with D tentatively TRBD2 (5 bases). Trimming left V 4 bases short and J 0 bases short, with 16 bases between. The CDR3 covers 16 residues. CDR1 and CDR2 (germline): KGHSH, LQKENI.

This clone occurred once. For the CDR3, the DNA is TGTGCCACCAGCGTTAGAAGACAGGGGTCCGGGGAGCTGTTTTTT. Encoded protein: CATSVRRQGSGELFF. The chain links TRBV15 to TRBJ2-2; 8 nucleotides agree with TRBD1. Germline trimming cut 5 bases from V and 6 bases from J; bases unmatched to any gene: 8. Germline V gene data show CDR1 as LNHNV and CDR2 as YYDKDF (reference sequence). The CDR3 covers 15 residues.

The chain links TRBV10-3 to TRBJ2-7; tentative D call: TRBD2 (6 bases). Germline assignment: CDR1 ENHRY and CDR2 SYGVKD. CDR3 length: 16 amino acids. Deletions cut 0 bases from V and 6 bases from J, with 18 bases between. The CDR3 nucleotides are TGTGCCATCAGTGAGTCGAGTGGTACCTTCGGGAGCGAGCAGTACTTC. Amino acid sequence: CAISESSGTFGSEQYF.

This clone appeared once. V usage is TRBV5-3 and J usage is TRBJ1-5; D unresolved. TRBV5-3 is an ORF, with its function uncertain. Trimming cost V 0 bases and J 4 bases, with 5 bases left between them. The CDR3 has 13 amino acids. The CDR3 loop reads CARSLARNQPQHF. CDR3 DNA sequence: TGTGCCAGAAGCTTGGCCAGGAATCAGCCCCAGCATTTT.

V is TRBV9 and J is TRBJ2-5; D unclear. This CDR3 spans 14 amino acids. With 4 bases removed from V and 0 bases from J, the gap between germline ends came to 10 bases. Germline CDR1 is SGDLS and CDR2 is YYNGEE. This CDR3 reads CASSSPTHQETQYF. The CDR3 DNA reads TGTGCCAGCAGCAGCCCCACCCACCAAGAGACCCAGTACTTC.

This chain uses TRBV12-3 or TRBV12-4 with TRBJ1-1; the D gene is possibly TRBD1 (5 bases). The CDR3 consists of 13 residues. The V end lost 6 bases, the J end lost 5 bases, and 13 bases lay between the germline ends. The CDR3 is CASSLRVETEAFF. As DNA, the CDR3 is TGTGCCAGCAGCCTCAGGGTTGAAACTGAAGCTTTCTTT.